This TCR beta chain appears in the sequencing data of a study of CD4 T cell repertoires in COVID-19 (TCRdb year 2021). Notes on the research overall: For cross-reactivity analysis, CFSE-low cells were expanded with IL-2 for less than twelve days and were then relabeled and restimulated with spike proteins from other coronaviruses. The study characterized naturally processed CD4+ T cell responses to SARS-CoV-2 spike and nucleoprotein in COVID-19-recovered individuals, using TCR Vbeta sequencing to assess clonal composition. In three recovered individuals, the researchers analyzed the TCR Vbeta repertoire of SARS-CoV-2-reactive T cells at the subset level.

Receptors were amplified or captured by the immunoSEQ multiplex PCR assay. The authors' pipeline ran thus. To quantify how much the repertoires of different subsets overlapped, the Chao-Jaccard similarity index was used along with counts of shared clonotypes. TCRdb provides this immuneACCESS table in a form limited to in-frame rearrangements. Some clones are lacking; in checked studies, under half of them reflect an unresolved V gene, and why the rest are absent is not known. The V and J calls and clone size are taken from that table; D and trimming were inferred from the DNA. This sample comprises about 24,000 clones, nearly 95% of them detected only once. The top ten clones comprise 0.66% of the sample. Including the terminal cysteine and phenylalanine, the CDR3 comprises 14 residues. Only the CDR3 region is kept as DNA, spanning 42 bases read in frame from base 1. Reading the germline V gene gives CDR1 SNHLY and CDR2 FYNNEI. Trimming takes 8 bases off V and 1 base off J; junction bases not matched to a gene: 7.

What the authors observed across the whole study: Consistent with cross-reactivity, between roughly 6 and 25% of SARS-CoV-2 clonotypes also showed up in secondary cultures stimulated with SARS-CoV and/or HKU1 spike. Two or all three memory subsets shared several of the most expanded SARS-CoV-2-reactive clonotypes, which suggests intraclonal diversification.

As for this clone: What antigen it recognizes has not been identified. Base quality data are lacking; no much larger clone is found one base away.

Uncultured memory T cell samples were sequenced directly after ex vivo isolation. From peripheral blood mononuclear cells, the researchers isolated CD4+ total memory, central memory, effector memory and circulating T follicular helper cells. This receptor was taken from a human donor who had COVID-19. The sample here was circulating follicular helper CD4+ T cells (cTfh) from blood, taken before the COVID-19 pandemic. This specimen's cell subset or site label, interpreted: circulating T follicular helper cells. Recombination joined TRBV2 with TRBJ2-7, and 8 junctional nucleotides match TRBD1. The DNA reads TGTGCCAGCGATAACAGGGGGATTTCCTACGAGCAGTACTTC. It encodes CASDNRGISYEQYF.